These 20 T cell receptor beta chains were all obtained from the same sample, sequenced in a study of cytomegalovirus exposure and HLA in healthy donors. PCR used 60 Vbeta primers and 13 Jbeta primers. Produced via immunoSEQ multiplex PCR; TCRdb's table is partial and in-frame only. This sample yields about 130,000 clones, of which 75% to 90% are seen a single time; roughly 9.6% belongs to the top ten. Material: PBMCs. The receptor set was obtained from a man in his thirties or forties in good health and CMV-seropositive.

This clone has a handful of counts. The chain has TRBV2 and TRBJ1-4, with a weak D call TRBD1 (6 bases). This CDR3 has 14 amino acids. CDR1 is SNHLY and CDR2 is FYNNEI in the germline V gene. The V end lost 0 bases, the J end lost 8 bases, and 10 bases lay between the germline ends. The chain's CDR3 is CASSEALQGEKLFF. As DNA, the CDR3 is TGTGCCAGCAGTGAAGCGCTTCAGGGGGAAAAACTGTTTTTT. Based on the CDR3 plus reference TRBV2 and TRBJ1-4, the full variable domain is EPEVTQTPSHQVTQMGQEVILRCVPISNHLYFYWYRQILGQKVEFLVSFYNNEISEKSEIFDDQFSVERPDGSNFTLKIRSTKLEDSAMYFCASSEALQGEKLFFGSGTQLSVL.

In the case of this clone: This same CDR3 is encoded by further DNA sequences in the sample. The chain joins TRBV18 to TRBJ2-7; 9 bases match TRBD1. Germline V gene data show CDR1 as KGHSH and CDR2 as LQKENI. Trimming cost V 5 bases and J 3 bases; bases outside gene matches: 5. This CDR3 is 14 amino acids long. In DNA, the CDR3 is TGTGCCAGCTCATCTCGACAGGGGGACTACGAGCAGTACTTC. It specifies CASSSRQGDYEQYF.

The rearrangement uses TRBV7-3 and TRBJ2-3; 10 bases line up with TRBD1. After removal of 1 base from V and 6 bases from J, the junction contained 7 bases not matched to a gene. The CDR3 is 16 residues long. In germline, CDR1 is SGHTA, CDR2 FQGTGA. The CDR3 loop reads CASSLMGQGTGDTQYF. DNA of the CDR3: TGTGCCAGCAGCTTAATGGGACAGGGGACGGGCGATACGCAGTATTTT.

The chain carries TRBV7-3 and TRBJ2-2; maybe TRBD1 (5 bases). V dropped 5 bases and J dropped 1 base, with 11 bases sitting between them. The CDR3 has 15 amino acids. In germline, CDR1 is SGHTA, CDR2 FQGTGA. The CDR3 sequence: CASSPLTGNTGELFF. DNA for the CDR3: TGTGCCAGCAGCCCATTAACAGGGAACACCGGGGAGCTGTTTTTT.

This clone was counted a few times. DNA for the CDR3: TGTGCCAGCTCACCACCGCGCCTAGCGGGGGGACATAGCACAGATACGCAGTATTTT. Translated, it gives CASSPPRLAGGHSTDTQYF. This chain uses TRBV18 with TRBJ2-3, with TRBD2 identical over 11 bases. Per the germline V gene, CDR1 is KGHSH and CDR2 is LQKENI. With V trimmed by 0 bases and J by 0 bases, 8 bases remained unmatched. The CDR3 sequence is 19 residues long.

This sequence joins TRBV5-6 and TRBJ1-2; D remains ambiguous. This CDR3 comprises 14 residues. CDR1 SGHDT and CDR2 YYEEEE come from the germline V gene. The germline V and J ends were trimmed by 0 bases and 6 bases, with 12 bases remaining between them. Here the CDR3 DNA reads TGTGCCAGCAGCTTGGGGGGTGGAGCGGATGGCTACACCTTC. Its protein is CASSLGGGADGYTF.

The chain links TRBV27 to TRBJ2-5; 8 nucleotides agree with TRBD2. J was trimmed by 2 bases and V by 7 bases; bases with no gene match: 12. The CDR3 sequence is 16 residues long. From germline, CDR1 is MNHEY and CDR2 SMNVEV (reference sequence). The CDR3: CASIFVGVAGQETQYF. The CDR3 nucleotides read TGTGCCAGCATCTTCGTGGGAGTAGCGGGGCAAGAGACCCAGTACTTC.

This sequence joins TRBV7-3 and TRBJ2-3, with a possible D match to TRBD2 (5 bases). CDR1 SGHTA and CDR2 FQGTGA come from the germline V gene. The CDR3 contains 15 residues. Between the trimmed V and J ends, which lost 5 bases and 4 bases, there was a span of 16 bases. In nucleotides, the CDR3 is TGTGCCAGCAGCACGACGGGCGGGTGGGCAGATACGCAGTATTTT. Translation: CASSTTGGWADTQYF.

This clone was counted between two and nine times. This chain connects TRBV6-6 to TRBJ2-2; D may be TRBD2 (5 bases). In germline, CDR1 is MNHNY, CDR2 SVGAGI (reference sequence). V was shortened by 6 bases and J by 4 bases, with 12 bases between the two germline ends. CDR3 size: 14 residues. CDR3 amino acids: CASSPDYGTGELFF. The CDR3 DNA follows: TGTGCCAGCAGCCCCGACTATGGCACCGGGGAGCTGTTTTTT.

The chain combines TRBV10-1 with TRBJ2-1, with D possibly being TRBD2 (6 bases). Trimming shortened V by 0 bases and J by 3 bases, and 9 bases separated the two germline ends. The CDR3 sequence is 15 residues long. Germline CDR1 and CDR2: WNHNN and SYGVQD (reference sequence). The CDR3 DNA is TGCGCCAGCAGTGAGTCGGAGGGATTCTACAATGAGCAGTTCTTC. Protein: CASSESEGFYNEQFF.

As for this clone: At one end the junction does not follow the germline gene, possibly because of a read error. The chain employs TRBV7-9 and TRBJ2-1; 10 nucleotides match TRBD2. Germline V gene lookup returns CDR1 SEHNR and CDR2 FQNEAQ (reference sequence). The CDR3 runs to 17 residues. The CDR3 DNA is TGTTCCAGCAGCTTAGGAGCGGGGGGGCGGACCTACAATGAGCAGTTCTTC. It translates to CSSSLGAGGRTYNEQFF.

The chain employs TRBV6-5 and TRBJ2-1; D is possibly TRBD1 (6 bases). The CDR3 has 13 amino acids. Trimming stripped 4 bases from V and 6 bases from J, with 10 bases between. Germline lookup yields CDR1 MNHEY and CDR2 SVGAGI. CDR3 loop: CASSSTGTNEQFF. Written as DNA, the CDR3 is TGTGCCAGCAGTTCAACAGGGACCAATGAGCAGTTCTTC.

This clone was seen at least ten times. V and J are TRBV14 and TRBJ1-4, with D perhaps matching TRBD1 (5 bases). CDR1 and CDR2 from the germline V gene are SGHDN and FVKESK. V lost 4 bases, J lost 5 bases, and 11 bases lay in between. This CDR3 comprises 14 residues. The CDR3 nucleotides read TGTGCCAGCAGCCCTCGGACACCCAATGAAAAACTGTTTTTT. Translated, it gives CASSPRTPNEKLFF.

This chain links TRBV7-3 with TRBJ2-6; D remains ambiguous. V was shortened by 5 bases and J by 4 bases, with 12 bases between the two germline ends. The germline V gene has CDR1 SGHTA and CDR2 FQGTGA. The CDR3 is 15 amino acids. The CDR3 region is CASSQMRAGANVLTF. The CDR3 DNA sequence: TGTGCCAGCAGCCAAATGCGAGCCGGGGCCAACGTCCTGACTTTC.

The chain employs TRBV10-2 and TRBJ1-1; D may be TRBD1 (5 bases). V was pared by 8 bases and J by 2 bases, with 15 bases between. The CDR3 covers 14 residues. Germline V gives CDR1 WSHSY, CDR2 SAAADI. CDR3 in amino acids: CASRPGGDNTEAFF. The CDR3 DNA follows: TGCGCCAGCCGCCCCGGGGGGGATAACACTGAAGCTTTCTTT.

This clone was detected only once. This chain connects TRBV2 to TRBJ2-1, with TRBD2 as a possible D gene (6 bases). Deletions cut 2 bases from V and 9 bases from J, with 11 bases between. The CDR3 contains 13 residues. Germline values: CDR1 SNHLY, CDR2 FYNNEI. As DNA, the CDR3 is TGTGCCAGCAGTGAATTGGGTAGCGGTGAGCAGTTCTTC. Translating it yields CASSELGSGEQFF.

The V call is TRBV10-3, the J call TRBJ2-7; D remains ambiguous. This CDR3 comprises 12 residues. Trimming removed 3 bases from V and 6 bases from J, with 9 bases in between. Germline V lookup: CDR1 ENHRY, CDR2 SYGVKD. In DNA form, the CDR3 reads TGTGCCATCAGTGAACACTCAGGCGAGCAGTACTTC. Residues: CAISEHSGEQYF.

This sequence joins TRBV7-2 and TRBJ1-5; D not resolved. The CDR3 has 13 residues. The germline gives CDR1 SGHTA, CDR2 FQGNSA. V lost 3 bases to trimming and J lost 4 bases, with 7 bases between them. The CDR3 spells CASSLNYNQPQHF. The CDR3, as DNA: TGTGCCAGCAGCTTGAACTATAATCAGCCCCAGCATTTT. The variable domain in full, completed from reference TRBV7-2 and TRBJ1-5, reads GAGVSQSPSNKVTEKGKDVELRCDPISGHTALYWYRQSLGQGLEFLIYFQGNSAPDKSGLPSDRFSAERTGGSVSTLTIQRTQQEDSAVYLCASSLNYNQPQHFGDGTRLSIL.

This rearrangement joins TRBV6-6 to TRBJ2-5; D may be TRBD1 (7 bases). The CDR3 length is 14 residues. V lost 8 bases, J lost 0 bases, and 13 bases lay in between. Looked up from germline, CDR1 is MNHNY and CDR2 is SVGAGI (reference sequence). DNA for the CDR3: TGTGCCAGCGGTACAGGGGACTACCAAGAGACCCAGTACTTC. Translating it yields CASGTGDYQETQYF.

The chain employs TRBV29-1 and TRBJ2-5, with 7 nucleotides matching TRBD2. The V gene's germline CDR1 is SQVTM and CDR2 ANQGSEA. The CDR3 covers 14 residues. The junction had 10 bases not matched to a gene; V was cut back by 4 bases and J by 5 bases. CDR3 residues: CSVGAGTRPETQYF. The CDR3 nucleotides read TGCAGCGTTGGAGCGGGGACTCGCCCGGAGACCCAGTACTTC.